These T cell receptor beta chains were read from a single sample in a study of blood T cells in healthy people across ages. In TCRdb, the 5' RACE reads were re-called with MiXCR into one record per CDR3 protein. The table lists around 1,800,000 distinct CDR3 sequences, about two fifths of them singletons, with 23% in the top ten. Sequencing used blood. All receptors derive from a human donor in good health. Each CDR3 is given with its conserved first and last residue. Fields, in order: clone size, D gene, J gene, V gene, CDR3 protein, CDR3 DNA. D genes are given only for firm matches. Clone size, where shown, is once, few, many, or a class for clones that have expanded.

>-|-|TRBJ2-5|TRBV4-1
CASSQGWQGRGETQYF
TGCGCCAGCAGCCAAGGATGGCAGGGCCGAGGAGAGACCCAGTACTTC
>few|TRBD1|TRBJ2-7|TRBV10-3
CAIRAPGDRGHEQYF
TGTGCCATCAGGGCCCCCGGGGACAGGGGCCACGAGCAGTACTTC
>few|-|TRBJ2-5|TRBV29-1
CSALHSETQYF
TGCAGCGCCCTACACTCAGAGACCCAGTACTTC
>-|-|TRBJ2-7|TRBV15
CATSRASGTYYEQYF
TGTGCCACCAGCAGAGCCTCCGGGACATACTACGAGCAGTACTTC
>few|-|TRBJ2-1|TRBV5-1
CASSLVAGKSEQFF
TGCGCCAGCAGCTTGGTGGCAGGGAAAAGTGAGCAGTTCTTC
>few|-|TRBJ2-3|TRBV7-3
CASSLNSLSTDTQYF
TGTGCCAGCAGCTTAAACTCCCTCAGCACAGATACGCAGTATTTT
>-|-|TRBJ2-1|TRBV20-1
CSARDLRGPIGEQFF
TGCAGTGCTAGAGATCTACGGGGCCCTATTGGTGAGCAGTTCTTC
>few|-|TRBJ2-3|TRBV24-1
CATSSGRGIWDTQYF
TGTGCCACCAGTTCGGGCAGGGGCATTTGGGATACGCAGTATTTT
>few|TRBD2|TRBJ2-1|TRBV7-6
CASSSIAGRTYNEQFF
TGTGCCAGCAGCTCAATAGCGGGGCGTACCTACAATGAGCAGTTCTTC
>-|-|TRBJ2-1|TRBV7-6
CASSLVLRGGLYNEQFF
TGTGCCAGCAGCTTAGTCTTGAGGGGGGGCCTCTACAATGAGCAGTTCTTC
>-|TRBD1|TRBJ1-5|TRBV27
CASSSVSGGDQPQHF
TGTGCCAGCAGTTCGGTCTCAGGGGGCGATCAGCCCCAGCATTTT
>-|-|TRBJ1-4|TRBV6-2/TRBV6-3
CASSSMGTRRLFF
TGTGCCAGCAGTTCCATGGGCACGCGGAGGCTGTTTTTT
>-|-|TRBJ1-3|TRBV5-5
CASSLVPSTGNTIYF
TGTGCCAGCAGCTTGGTTCCGAGTACTGGAAACACCATATATTTT
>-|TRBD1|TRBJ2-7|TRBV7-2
CASSTWRRTGDYEQYF
TGTGCCAGCAGCACCTGGCGTCGGACAGGGGACTACGAGCAGTACTTC
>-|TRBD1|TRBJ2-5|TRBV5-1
CASTSGGGWETQYF
TGCGCCAGCACCTCAGGGGGCGGTTGGGAGACCCAGTACTTC
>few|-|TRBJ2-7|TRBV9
CTSSEGRSSSYEQYF
TGTACCAGCAGCGAAGGACGGAGTAGCTCCTACGAGCAGTACTTC
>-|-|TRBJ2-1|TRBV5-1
CASSPGDSAYNEQFF
TGCGCCAGCAGCCCGGGGGACTCCGCCTACAATGAGCAGTTCTTC
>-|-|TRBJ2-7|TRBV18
CASSPDGPRNQYF
TGTGCCAGCTCACCGGACGGCCCGAGAAACCAGTACTTC
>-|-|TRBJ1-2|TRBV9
CASTPGGQPNYGYTF
TGTGCCAGCACCCCGGGGGGACAACCTAACTATGGCTACACCTTC
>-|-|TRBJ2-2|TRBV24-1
CATRDRIGGELFF
TGTGCCACCAGAGACAGAATTGGCGGGGAGCTGTTTTTT
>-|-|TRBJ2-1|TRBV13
CASSSDSANEQFF
TGTGCCAGCAGCTCGGACAGCGCCAATGAGCAGTTCTTC
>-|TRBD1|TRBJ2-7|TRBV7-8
CASSIGWAGGPYEQYF
TGTGCCAGCAGCATAGGGTGGGCAGGGGGCCCGTACGAGCAGTACTTC
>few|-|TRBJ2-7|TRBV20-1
CSARGGPTYEQYF
TGCAGTGCAAGGGGGGGACCTACCTACGAGCAGTACTTC
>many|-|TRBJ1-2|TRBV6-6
CASRMDLNYGYTF
TGTGCCAGCAGAATGGACCTAAACTATGGCTACACCTTC
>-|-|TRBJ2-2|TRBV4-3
CASSQETGPNTGELFF
TGCGCCAGCAGCCAAGAGACGGGACCAAACACCGGGGAGCTGTTTTTT
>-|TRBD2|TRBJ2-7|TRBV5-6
CASSLAPAGGNEQYF
TGTGCCAGCAGCTTAGCGCCAGCGGGGGGGAATGAGCAGTACTTC
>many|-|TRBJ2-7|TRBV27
CASRAGYEQYF
TGTGCCAGCAGGGCGGGGTACGAGCAGTACTTC
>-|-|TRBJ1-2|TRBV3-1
CASSGTSFEGYTF
TGTGCCAGCAGCGGGACATCGTTTGAGGGCTACACCTTC
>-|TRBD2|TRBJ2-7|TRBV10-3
CAIRDGTSSWGEQYF
TGTGCCATCAGGGATGGGACTAGCTCGTGGGGCGAGCAGTACTTC
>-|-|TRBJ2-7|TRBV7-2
CASSPRGDRTYEQYF
TGTGCCAGCAGCCCCAGGGGGGACAGAACCTACGAGCAGTACTTC
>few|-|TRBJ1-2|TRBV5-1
CASSLKIDYGYTF
TGCGCCAGCAGCTTGAAGATCGACTATGGCTACACCTTC
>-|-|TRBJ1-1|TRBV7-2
CASSLARGRAFF
TGTGCCAGCAGCTTAGCGCGGGGGAGAGCTTTCTTT
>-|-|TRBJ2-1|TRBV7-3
CASSLTGEEQFF
TGTGCCAGCAGCTTAACAGGGGAGGAGCAGTTCTTC
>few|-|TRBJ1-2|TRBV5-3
CARSLVRQNYGYTF
TGTGCCAGAAGCTTGGTTCGACAGAACTATGGCTACACCTTC
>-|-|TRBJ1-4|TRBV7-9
CASSFGRYEKLFF
TGTGCCAGCAGCTTCGGACGGTATGAGAAACTGTTTTTT
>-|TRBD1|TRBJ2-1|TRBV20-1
CSASHPGQGNNEQFF
TGCAGTGCTAGTCACCCCGGACAGGGGAACAATGAGCAGTTCTTC
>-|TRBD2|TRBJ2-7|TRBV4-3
CASSQVSSGGAGVSYEQYF
TGCGCCAGCAGCCAAGTCTCTAGCGGGGGGGCTGGTGTATCCTACGAGCAGTACTTC
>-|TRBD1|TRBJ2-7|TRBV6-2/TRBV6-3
CASSTWDSYEQYF
TGTGCCAGCAGTACCTGGGACAGCTACGAGCAGTACTTC
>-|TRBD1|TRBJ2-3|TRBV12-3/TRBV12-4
CASSLADRAYTDTQYF
TGTGCCAGCAGTTTAGCTGACAGGGCCTACACAGATACGCAGTATTTT
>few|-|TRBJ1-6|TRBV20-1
CSARGGPPNSPLHF
TGCAGTGCTAGAGGGGGTCCGCCTAATTCACCCCTCCACTTT
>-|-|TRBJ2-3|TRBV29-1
CSVDRSLTDTQYF
TGCAGCGTTGATCGATCCCTCACAGATACGCAGTATTTT
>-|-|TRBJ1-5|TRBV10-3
CAISDGLGGTNQPQHF
TGTGCCATCAGTGATGGGTTGGGGGGGACCAATCAGCCCCAGCATTTT
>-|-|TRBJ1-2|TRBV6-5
CASSKSRTDSIYGYTF
TGTGCCAGCAGTAAAAGTAGGACCGACAGCATCTATGGCTACACCTTC
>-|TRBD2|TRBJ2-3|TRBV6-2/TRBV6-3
CASRLGTSGDTDTQYF
TGTGCCAGCAGGCTCGGGACTAGCGGGGACACAGATACGCAGTATTTT
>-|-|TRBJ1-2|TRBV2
CASRSVDSGGYTF
TGTGCCAGCAGATCCGTGGACAGTGGGGGCTACACCTTC
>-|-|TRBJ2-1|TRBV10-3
CAISGRVDGNEQFF
TGTGCCATCAGTGGGAGGGTTGACGGCAATGAGCAGTTCTTC
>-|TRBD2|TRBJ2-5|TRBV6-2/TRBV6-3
CASSYSTLLAGGRETQYF
TGTGCCAGCAGTTACTCGACCCTCTTAGCAGGCGGGAGGGAGACCCAGTACTTC
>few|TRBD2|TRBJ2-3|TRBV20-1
CSAQAGGDPTDTQYF
TGCAGTGCTCAAGCGGGGGGGGACCCCACAGATACGCAGTATTTT
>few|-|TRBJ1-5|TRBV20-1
CSARDRLTGIPQHF
TGCAGTGCTAGAGATAGACTAACAGGTATCCCCCAGCATTTT
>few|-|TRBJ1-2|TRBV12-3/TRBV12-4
CASSFSPGRNYGYTF
TGTGCCAGCAGTTTCAGTCCAGGGCGAAACTATGGCTACACCTTC
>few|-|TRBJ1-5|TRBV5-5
CASSLQGVPQPQHF
TGTGCCAGCAGCTTACAAGGGGTTCCTCAGCCCCAGCATTTT
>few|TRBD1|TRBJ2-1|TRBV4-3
CASSRGTGWNEQFF
TGCGCCAGCAGCCGGGGGACAGGGTGGAATGAGCAGTTCTTC
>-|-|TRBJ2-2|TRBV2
CASSEGSSHGELFF
TGTGCCAGCAGTGAGGGTAGCTCCCACGGGGAGCTGTTTTTT
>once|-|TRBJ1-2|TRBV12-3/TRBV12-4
CAGSQGRGYGYTF
TGTGCCGGCAGCCAAGGGAGGGGCTATGGCTACACCTTC
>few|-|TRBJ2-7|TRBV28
CASSLELAQGQVYYEQYF
TGTGCCAGCAGTTTAGAACTAGCCCAAGGACAGGTATACTACGAGCAGTACTTC
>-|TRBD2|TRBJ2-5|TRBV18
CASSPPVVAGTETQYF
TGTGCCAGCTCACCACCGGTTGTAGCGGGGACGGAGACCCAGTACTTC
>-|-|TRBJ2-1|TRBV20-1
CSARTNHNEQFF
TGCAGTGCTAGGACTAACCACAATGAGCAGTTCTTC